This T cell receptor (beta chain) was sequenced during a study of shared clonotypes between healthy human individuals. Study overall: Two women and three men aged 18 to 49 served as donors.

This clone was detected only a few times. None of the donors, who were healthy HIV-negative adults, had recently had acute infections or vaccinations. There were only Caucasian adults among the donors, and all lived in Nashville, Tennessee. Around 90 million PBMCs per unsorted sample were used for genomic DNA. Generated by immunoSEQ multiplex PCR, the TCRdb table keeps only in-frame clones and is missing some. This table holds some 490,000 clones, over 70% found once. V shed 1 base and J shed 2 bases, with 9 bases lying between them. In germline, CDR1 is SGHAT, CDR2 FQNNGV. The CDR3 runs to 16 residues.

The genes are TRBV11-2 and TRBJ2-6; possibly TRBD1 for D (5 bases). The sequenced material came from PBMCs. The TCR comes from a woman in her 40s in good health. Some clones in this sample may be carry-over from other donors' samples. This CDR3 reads CASSLVLGPGANVLTF. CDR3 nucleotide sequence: TGTGCCAGCAGCTTAGTATTGGGGCCTGGGGCCAACGTCCTGACTTTC.